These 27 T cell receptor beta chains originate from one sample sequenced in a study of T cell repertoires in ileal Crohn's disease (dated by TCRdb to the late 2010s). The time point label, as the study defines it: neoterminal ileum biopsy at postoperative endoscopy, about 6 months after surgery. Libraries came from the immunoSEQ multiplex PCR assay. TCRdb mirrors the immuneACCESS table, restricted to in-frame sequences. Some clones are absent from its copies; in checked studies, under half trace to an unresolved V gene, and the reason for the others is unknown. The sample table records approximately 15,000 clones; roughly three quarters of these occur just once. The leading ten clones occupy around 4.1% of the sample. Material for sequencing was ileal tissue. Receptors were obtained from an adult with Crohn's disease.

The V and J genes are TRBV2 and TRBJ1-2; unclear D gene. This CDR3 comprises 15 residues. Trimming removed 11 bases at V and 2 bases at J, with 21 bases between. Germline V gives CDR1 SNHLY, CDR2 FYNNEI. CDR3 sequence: CAGRGGLGKNYGYTF. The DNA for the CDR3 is TGTGCCGGCCGGGGAGGGCTAGGGAAAAACTATGGCTACACCTTC.

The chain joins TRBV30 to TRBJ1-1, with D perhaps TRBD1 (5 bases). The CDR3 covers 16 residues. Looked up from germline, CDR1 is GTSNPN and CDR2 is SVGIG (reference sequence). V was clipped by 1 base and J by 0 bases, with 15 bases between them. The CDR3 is CAWSDLTANMNTEAFF. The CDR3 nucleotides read TGTGCCTGGAGTGATCTGACAGCTAACATGAACACTGAAGCTTTCTTT.

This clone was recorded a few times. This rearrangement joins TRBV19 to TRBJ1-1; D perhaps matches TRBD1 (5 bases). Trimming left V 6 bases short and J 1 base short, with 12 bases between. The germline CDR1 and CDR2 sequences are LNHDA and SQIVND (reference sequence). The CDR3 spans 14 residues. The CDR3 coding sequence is TGTGCCAGTAGGCCGGGACCGACGAACACTGAAGCTTTCTTT. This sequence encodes CASRPGPTNTEAFF.

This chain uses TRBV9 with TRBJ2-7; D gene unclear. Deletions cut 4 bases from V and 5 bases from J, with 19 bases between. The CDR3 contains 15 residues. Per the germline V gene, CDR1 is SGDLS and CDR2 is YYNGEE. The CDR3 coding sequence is TGTGCCAGCAGCTCAACTTTGGGGAAGGGCCACGAGCAGTACTTC. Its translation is CASSSTLGKGHEQYF.

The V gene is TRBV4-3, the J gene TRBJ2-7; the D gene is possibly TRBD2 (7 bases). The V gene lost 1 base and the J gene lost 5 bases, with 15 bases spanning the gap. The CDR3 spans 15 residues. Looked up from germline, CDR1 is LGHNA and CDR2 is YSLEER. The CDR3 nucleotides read TGCGCCAGCAGCCAAGTCGCGGGGGCGAGAAACGAGCAGTACTTC. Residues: CASSQVAGARNEQYF.

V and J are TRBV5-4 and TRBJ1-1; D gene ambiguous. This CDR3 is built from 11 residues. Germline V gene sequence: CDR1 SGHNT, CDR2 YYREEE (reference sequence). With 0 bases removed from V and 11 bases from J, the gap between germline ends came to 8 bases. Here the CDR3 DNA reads TGTGCCAGCAGCTTGGACTCCGATGCTTTCTTT. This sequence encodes CASSLDSDAFF.

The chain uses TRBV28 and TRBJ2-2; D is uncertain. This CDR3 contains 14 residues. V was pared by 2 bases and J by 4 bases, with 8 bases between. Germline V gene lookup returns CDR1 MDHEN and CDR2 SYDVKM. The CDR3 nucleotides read TGTGCCAGCAGTTTAGCGGATCTCACCGGGGAGCTGTTTTTT. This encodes CASSLADLTGELFF.

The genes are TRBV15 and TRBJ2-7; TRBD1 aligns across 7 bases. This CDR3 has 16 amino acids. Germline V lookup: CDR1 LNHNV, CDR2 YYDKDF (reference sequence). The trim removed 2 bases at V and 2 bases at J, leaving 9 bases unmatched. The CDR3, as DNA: TGTGCCACCAGCAGAACAGACAGGGCAGCCCCCTACGAGCAGTACTTC. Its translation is CATSRTDRAAPYEQYF.

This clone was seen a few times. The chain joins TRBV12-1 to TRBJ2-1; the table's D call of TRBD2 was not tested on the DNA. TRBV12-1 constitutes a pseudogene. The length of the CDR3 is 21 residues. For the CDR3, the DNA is TGTGCCAGCAGCCTACCTCATAATGGACTAGCGGGAGGTTCCGGGGACAATGAGCAGTTCTTC. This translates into CASSLPHNGLAGGSGDNEQFF.

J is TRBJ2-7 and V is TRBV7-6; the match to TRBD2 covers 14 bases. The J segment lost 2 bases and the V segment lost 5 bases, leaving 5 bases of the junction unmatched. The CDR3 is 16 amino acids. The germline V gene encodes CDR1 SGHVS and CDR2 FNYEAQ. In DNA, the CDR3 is TGTGCCAGCAGCAGGGGACTAGCGGGAGTACCCTACGAGCAGTACTTC. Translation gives CASSRGLAGVPYEQYF.

CDR3 in amino acids: CASSQGARINEKLFF. In DNA, the CDR3 is TGCGCCAGCAGTCAGGGGGCGCGTATTAATGAAAAACTGTTTTTT. The genes are TRBV5-1 and TRBJ1-4; 8 bases align to TRBD1. CDR3 length: 15 amino acids. Looked up from germline, CDR1 is SGHRS and CDR2 is YFSETQ. V was pared by 5 bases and J by 4 bases, with 7 bases of the junction left unmatched. The full variable domain, its missing parts supplied by reference TRBV5-1 and TRBJ1-4, is KAGVTQTPRYLIKTRGQQVTLSCSPISGHRSVSWYQQTPGQGLQFLFEYFSETQRNKGNFPGRFSGRQFSNSRSEMNVSTLELGDSALYLCASSQGARINEKLFFGSGTQLSVL.

As DNA, the CDR3 is TGTGCCAGCAGTGAACTTACAGGGAGTTCACCCCTCCACTTT. Translation: CASSELTGSSPLHF. The chain is built from TRBV6-1 and TRBJ1-6, with a possible D match to TRBD1 (6 bases). The CDR3 is 14 residues long. The germline V and J ends were trimmed by 2 bases and 9 bases, with 11 bases remaining between them. CDR1 and CDR2 from the germline V gene are MNHNS and SASEGT.

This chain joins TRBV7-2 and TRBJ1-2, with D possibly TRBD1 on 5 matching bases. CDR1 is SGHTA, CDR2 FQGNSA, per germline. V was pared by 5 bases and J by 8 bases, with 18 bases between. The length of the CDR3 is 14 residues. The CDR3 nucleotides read TGTGCCAGCAGCCCCAGCCGGGGGGGTGGAGGCTACACCTTC. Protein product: CASSPSRGGGGYTF.

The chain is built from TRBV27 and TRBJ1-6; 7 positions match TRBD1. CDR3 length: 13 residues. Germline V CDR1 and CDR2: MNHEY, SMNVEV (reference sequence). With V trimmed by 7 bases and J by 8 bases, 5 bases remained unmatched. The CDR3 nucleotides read TGTGCCAGCAAGACAGGGTCGGATTCACCCCTCCACTTT. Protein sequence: CASKTGSDSPLHF.

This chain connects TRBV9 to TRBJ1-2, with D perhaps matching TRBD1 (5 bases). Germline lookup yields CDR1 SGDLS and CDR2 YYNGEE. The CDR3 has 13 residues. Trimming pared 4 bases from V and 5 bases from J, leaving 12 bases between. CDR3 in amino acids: CASSLTTEYGYTF. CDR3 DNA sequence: TGTGCCAGCAGCTTGACGACAGAATATGGCTACACCTTC.

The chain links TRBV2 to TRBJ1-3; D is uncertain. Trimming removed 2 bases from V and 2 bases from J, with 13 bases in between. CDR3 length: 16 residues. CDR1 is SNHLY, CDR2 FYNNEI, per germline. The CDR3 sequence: CASSERHPAAGNTIYF. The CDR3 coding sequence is TGTGCCAGCAGTGAAAGACACCCGGCTGCTGGAAACACCATATATTTT.

The CDR3, as DNA: TGTGCCAGCAGTACAGCGGGACTCATGAACACTGAAGCTTTCTTT. Protein product: CASSTAGLMNTEAFF. This chain connects TRBV6-5 to TRBJ1-1; possible D gene TRBD1, 5 bases. The germline V and J ends were trimmed by 5 bases and 0 bases, with 13 bases remaining between them. Germline V CDR1 and CDR2: MNHEY, SVGAGI. CDR3 length: 15 residues.

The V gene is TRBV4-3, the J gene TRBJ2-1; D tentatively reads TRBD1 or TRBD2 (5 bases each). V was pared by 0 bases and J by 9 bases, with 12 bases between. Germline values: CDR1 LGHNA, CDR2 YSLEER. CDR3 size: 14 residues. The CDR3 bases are TGCGCCAGCAGCCAAGATCTCGGGGCGACTGAGCAGTTCTTC. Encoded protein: CASSQDLGATEQFF.

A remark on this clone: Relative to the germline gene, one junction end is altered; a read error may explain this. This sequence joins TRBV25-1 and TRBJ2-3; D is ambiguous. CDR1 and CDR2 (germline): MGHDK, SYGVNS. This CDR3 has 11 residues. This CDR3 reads CASTFWWNLNF. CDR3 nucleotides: TGTGCCAGCACCTTCTGGTGGAATTTGAATTTT.

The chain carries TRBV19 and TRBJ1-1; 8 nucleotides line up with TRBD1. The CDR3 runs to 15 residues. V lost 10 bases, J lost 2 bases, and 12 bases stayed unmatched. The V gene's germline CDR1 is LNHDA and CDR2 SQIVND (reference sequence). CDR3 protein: CAIQDRVGGNTEAFF. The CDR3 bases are TGTGCCATCCAGGACAGGGTGGGTGGAAACACTGAAGCTTTCTTT.

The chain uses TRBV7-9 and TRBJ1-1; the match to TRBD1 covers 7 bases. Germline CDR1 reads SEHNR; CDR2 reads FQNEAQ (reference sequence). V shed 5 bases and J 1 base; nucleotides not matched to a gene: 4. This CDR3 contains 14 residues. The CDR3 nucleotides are TGTGCCAGCAGCCCGGGACAGCGGAACACTGAAGCTTTCTTT. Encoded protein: CASSPGQRNTEAFF.

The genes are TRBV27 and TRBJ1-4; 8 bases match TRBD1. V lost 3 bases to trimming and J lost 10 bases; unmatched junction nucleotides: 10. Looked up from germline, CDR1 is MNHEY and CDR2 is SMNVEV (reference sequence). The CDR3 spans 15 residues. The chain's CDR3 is CASSFTGMGTGKLFF. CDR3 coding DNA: TGTGCCAGCAGTTTTACAGGCATGGGGACAGGAAAACTGTTTTTT. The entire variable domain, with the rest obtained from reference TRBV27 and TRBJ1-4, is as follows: EAQVTQNPRYLITVTGKKLTVTCSQNMNHEYMSWYRQDPGLGLRQIYYSMNVEVTDKGDVPEGYKVSRKEKRNFPLILESPSPNQTSLYFCASSFTGMGTGKLFFGSGTQLSVL.

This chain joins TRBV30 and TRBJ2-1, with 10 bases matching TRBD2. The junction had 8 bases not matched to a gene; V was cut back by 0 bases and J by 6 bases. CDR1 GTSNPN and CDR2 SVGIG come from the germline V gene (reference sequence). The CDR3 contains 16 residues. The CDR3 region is CAWSVEGAGGPNEQFF. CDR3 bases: TGTGCCTGGAGTGTGGAAGGAGCGGGAGGGCCCAATGAGCAGTTCTTC.

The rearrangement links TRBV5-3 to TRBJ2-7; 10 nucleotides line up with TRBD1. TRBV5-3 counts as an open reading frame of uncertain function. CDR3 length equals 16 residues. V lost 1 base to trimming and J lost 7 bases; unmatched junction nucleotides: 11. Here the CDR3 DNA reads TGTGCCAGAAGCTTGCGGCGCCGGGACAGGGGAATGGAGCAGTACTTC. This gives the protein CARSLRRRDRGMEQYF.

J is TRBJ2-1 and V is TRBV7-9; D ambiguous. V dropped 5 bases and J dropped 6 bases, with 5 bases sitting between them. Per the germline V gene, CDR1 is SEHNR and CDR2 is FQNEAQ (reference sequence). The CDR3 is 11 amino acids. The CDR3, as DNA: TGTGCCAGCAGCCATGTCAATGAGCAGTTCTTC. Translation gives CASSHVNEQFF. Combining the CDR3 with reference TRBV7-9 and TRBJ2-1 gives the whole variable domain DTGVSQNPRHKITKRGQNVTFRCDPISEHNRLYWYRQTLGQGPEFLTYFQNEAQLEKSRLLSDRFSAERPKGSFSTLEIQRTEQGDSAMYLCASSHVNEQFFGPGTRLTVL.

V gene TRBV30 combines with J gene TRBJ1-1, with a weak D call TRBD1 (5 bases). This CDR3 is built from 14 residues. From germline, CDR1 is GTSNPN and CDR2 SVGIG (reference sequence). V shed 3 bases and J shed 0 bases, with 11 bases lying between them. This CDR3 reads CAWRRDSMNTEAFF. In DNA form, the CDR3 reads TGTGCCTGGAGGAGGGACTCCATGAACACTGAAGCTTTCTTT. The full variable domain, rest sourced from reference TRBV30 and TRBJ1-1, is SQTIHQWPATLVQPVGSPLSLECTVEGTSNPNLYWYRQAAGRGLQLLFYSVGIGQISSEVPQNLSASRPQDRQFILSSKKLLLSDSGFYLCAWRRDSMNTEAFFGQGTRLTVV.

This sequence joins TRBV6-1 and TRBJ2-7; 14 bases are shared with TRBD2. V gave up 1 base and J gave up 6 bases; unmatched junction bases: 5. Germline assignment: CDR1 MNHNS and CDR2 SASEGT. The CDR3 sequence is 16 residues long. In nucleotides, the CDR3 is TGTGCCAGCAGTGAAGAGAGGGGACTAGCGGGGGCCGAGCAGTACTTC. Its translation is CASSEERGLAGAEQYF.